The next 19 T cell receptor beta chains were all read from a single sample in a study of T cells in Graves' hyperthyroidism and ophthalmopathy. Amplified TCR beta CDR3 regions derived from RNA transcripts. Researchers ran a first-round RT-PCR on the TCR CDR3 using the HTBI primer set. TCRdb passed the multiplex PCR reads through MiXCR, listing each CDR3 protein once. Counted here are more than 500,000 distinct CDR3 sequences, about 45% occurring once; the ten biggest clones make up 15% to 20%. The sample comprised peripheral blood or thyroid tissue (not recorded which). These TCRs come from an adult woman with Graves' disease, either hyperthyroidism or ophthalmopathy (not recorded which).

This clonotype came up a few times. The chain recombines TRBV29-1 with TRBJ2-7; D remains unclear. CDR3 length: 11 residues. Germline V gene sequence: CDR1 SQVTM, CDR2 ANQGSEA. The germline V and J ends were trimmed by 2 bases and 5 bases, with 7 bases remaining between them. DNA for the CDR3: TGCAGCGTTGAAAAGCTCCACGAGCAGTACTTC. Protein: CSVEKLHEQYF.

The chain combines TRBV9 with TRBJ1-1, with a possible D match to TRBD1 (5 bases). Per the germline V gene, CDR1 is SGDLS and CDR2 is YYNGEE. Trimming took off 3 bases at V and 0 bases at J, with 21 bases between the two ends. CDR3 length equals 18 residues. The CDR3 protein is CASSARGTGLGMNTEAFF. CDR3 DNA: TGTGCCAGCAGCGCCCGGGGAACAGGCCTGGGCATGAACACTGAAGCTTTCTTT.

As for this clonotype: At one end the junction does not follow the germline gene, possibly because of a read error. J is TRBJ1-1 and V is TRBV29-1, with D possibly TRBD1 on 5 matching bases. In germline, CDR1 is SQVTM, CDR2 ANQGSEA. The CDR3 length is 11 residues. The CDR3 DNA sequence: TGCAGCGGTGGACACAACACTGGAGCTTTCTTT. Protein: CSGGHNTGAFF.

This clonotype came up a few times. The chain has TRBV7-2 and TRBJ2-3; 9 nucleotides match TRBD1. Trimming cost V 3 bases and J 5 bases; bases outside gene matches: 6. The V gene's germline CDR1 is SGHTA and CDR2 FQGNSA. This CDR3 comprises 15 residues. The CDR3: CASSFLLTGGDTQYF. The CDR3 bases are TGTGCCAGCAGCTTTTTGCTGACAGGGGGAGATACGCAGTATTTT. The complete variable domain, with remaining parts taken from reference TRBV7-2 and TRBJ2-3, reads GAGVSQSPSNKVTEKGKDVELRCDPISGHTALYWYRQSLGQGLEFLIYFQGNSAPDKSGLPSDRFSAERTGGSVSTLTIQRTQQEDSAVYLCASSFLLTGGDTQYFGPGTRLTVL.

This clonotype was detected a few times. The genes are TRBV29-1 and TRBJ1-4; TRBD1 agrees at 7 bases. Germline V gene sequence: CDR1 SQVTM, CDR2 ANQGSEA. The J segment lost 8 bases and the V segment lost 4 bases, leaving 7 bases of the junction unmatched. The CDR3 is made up of 13 amino acids. The CDR3 is CSVGKGAREKLFF. The CDR3 DNA sequence: TGCAGCGTTGGGAAGGGGGCGCGAGAAAAACTGTTTTTT.

This clonotype was recorded many times. The CDR3 loop reads CASNDFGMHTEAFF. CDR3 nucleotide sequence: TGTGCCAGCAATGACTTCGGGATGCACACTGAAGCTTTCTTT. The gene calls are TRBV12-3 or TRBV12-4 and TRBJ1-1; unclear D gene. Trimming stripped 7 bases from V and 3 bases from J, with 15 bases between. CDR3 length: 14 residues.

This clonotype was counted many times. V is TRBV5-5 and J is TRBJ2-5; a weak D match, TRBD2 (6 bases). V was cut by 4 bases and J by 1 base, with 11 bases left in between. CDR3 length: 14 amino acids. Per germline, CDR1 SGHKS and CDR2 YYEKEE (reference sequence). The CDR3 here is CASSPLAAQETQYF. CDR3 sequence (DNA): TGTGCCAGCAGCCCGTTAGCGGCCCAAGAGACCCAGTACTTC.

The chain carries TRBV4-2 and TRBJ2-7; D is ambiguous. The germline V gene encodes CDR1 LGHNA and CDR2 YNFKEQ. The CDR3 loop spans 14 amino acids. The V gene lost 3 bases and the J gene lost 0 bases, with 9 bases spanning the gap. The CDR3 coding sequence is TGTGCCAGCAGCCAGCTAACGAGCTCCTACGAGCAGTACTTC. Translation gives CASSQLTSSYEQYF.

This clonotype was seen ten or more times. The genes are TRBV25-1 and TRBJ2-6, with unresolved D. Germline-derived CDR1 and CDR2 are MGHDK and SYGVNS. Between the trimmed V and J ends, which lost 6 bases and 3 bases, there was a span of 6 bases. There are 13 residues in the CDR3. DNA of the CDR3: TGTGCCAGCAGCGGTGGTGGGGCCAACGTCCTGACTTTC. Translating gives CASSGGGANVLTF.

This chain uses TRBV5-1 with TRBJ2-7; weak D call: TRBD1 (6 bases). Trimming pared 1 base from V and 5 bases from J, leaving 16 bases between. Germline V CDR1 and CDR2: SGHRS, YFSETQ. The CDR3 is made up of 15 amino acids. CDR3 in DNA: TGCGCCAGCAGCTTGCTATCAGGGGCCTTGGACGAGCAGTACTTC. Translating gives CASSLLSGALDEQYF.

This clonotype was seen ten or more times. J is TRBJ1-3 and V is TRBV6-1; a weak D match, TRBD1 (5 bases). Germline CDR1 MNHNS, CDR2 SASEGT. Trimming cost V 1 base and J 2 bases, with 9 bases left between them. This CDR3 comprises 15 residues. CDR3 DNA: TGTGCCAGCAGTGAAGATGAAGGGGCTGGAAACACCATATATTTT. It yields the protein CASSEDEGAGNTIYF.

The rearrangement joins TRBV5-1 to TRBJ2-7; no definite D call. Per the germline V gene, CDR1 is SGHRS and CDR2 is YFSETQ. The CDR3 has 13 amino acids. V lost 4 bases, J lost 3 bases, and 11 bases lay in between. This CDR3 reads CASSPGSYYEQYF. Written as DNA, the CDR3 is TGCGCCAGCAGCCCGGGCAGCTACTACGAGCAGTACTTC.

This clonotype was seen at least ten times. The J gene is TRBJ1-1, the V gene TRBV4-1; D is unclear. Deletions cut 5 bases from V and 1 base from J, with 14 bases between. Germline V lookup: CDR1 MGHRA, CDR2 YSYEKL. This CDR3 has 15 residues. CDR3 protein: CASSFPTGKNTEAFF. The CDR3 DNA reads as TGCGCCAGCAGCTTCCCCACGGGCAAGAACACTGAAGCTTTCTTT.

The chain is built from TRBV10-3 and TRBJ1-4; TRBD1 matches 11 bases. Germline values: CDR1 ENHRY, CDR2 SYGVKD. CDR3 size: 14 residues. Trimming removed 10 bases from V and 5 bases from J; junction bases left unmatched: 6. The CDR3 region has the DNA TGTGCCACCAAGGGACAGGGGGTAAATGAAAAACTGTTTTTT. It codes for CATKGQGVNEKLFF.

The CDR3 is CASSRTGTTEKLFF. The CDR3 region has the DNA TGTGCCAGCTCCAGGACAGGTACGACTGAAAAACTGTTTTTT. The J gene is TRBJ1-4, the V gene TRBV11-2; 7 positions match TRBD1. This CDR3 spans 14 amino acids. CDR1 SGHAT and CDR2 FQNNGV come from the germline V gene. V shed 8 bases, J shed 7 bases, and the junction held 10 bases outside the gene matches.

The rearrangement uses TRBV29-1 and TRBJ1-3; TRBD1 is a possible D gene (6 bases). Germline CDR1 SQVTM, CDR2 ANQGSEA. The CDR3 length is 12 residues. V was clipped by 7 bases and J by 2 bases, with 9 bases between them. The CDR3 reads CSARGAGNTIYF. CDR3 nucleotide sequence: TGCAGCGCCAGGGGCGCTGGAAACACCATATATTTT.

The chain has TRBV30 and TRBJ1-4; D is ambiguous. Germline V gene lookup returns CDR1 GTSNPN and CDR2 SVGIG (reference sequence). CDR3 size: 16 residues. V lost 3 bases, J lost 6 bases, and 20 bases lay in between. CDR3 in DNA: TGTGCCTGGAGCACCGGACTTCGGGGAGGTCATGAAAAACTGTTTTTT. It yields the protein CAWSTGLRGGHEKLFF.

This clonotype appeared many times. The rearrangement joins TRBV10-3 to TRBJ2-2; D gene unclear. Between the trimmed V and J ends, which lost 7 bases and 11 bases, there was a span of 14 bases. The germline V gene encodes CDR1 ENHRY and CDR2 SYGVKD. This CDR3 has 12 residues. CDR3 DNA: TGTGCCATCACTCCCGGCAAGGACGAGCTGTTTTTT. Its translation: CAITPGKDELFF.

This chain uses TRBV6-1 with TRBJ2-5; D call uncertain. Germline lookup yields CDR1 MNHNS and CDR2 SASEGT. The CDR3 is made up of 8 amino acids. Trimming cost V 6 bases and J 7 bases, with 0 bases left between them. CDR3 sequence (DNA): TGTGCCAGCAGGACCCAGTACTTC. The encoded protein is CASRTQYF.